Reported below is one T cell receptor (beta chain). Authors' data handling: Reference gene primer amplification yielded estimated nucleated cell counts. Using immunoSEQ multiplex PCR, the repertoire was profiled, and TCRdb retains in-frame clones only, with some absent. For V, J and clone size, that table is used; D and trimming come from the DNA. Of about 69,000 clones in the sample, more than 85% were seen once. This CDR3 has 13 residues. Germline CDR1 SGHRS, CDR2 YFSETQ. Germline trimming cut 6 bases from V and 4 bases from J; bases unmatched to any gene: 6. This sample was included in a study of blood T cell repertoires in COVID-19. Study background: The United States, Italy and Spain supplied acute and convalescent COVID-19 samples. From T cells, B-cell-depleted T cells, or PBMCs came the material, which was cDNA or gDNA.

J is TRBJ1-1 and V is TRBV5-1; 7 bases map to TRBD1. Sequencing input: peripheral blood. The receptor was isolated from a woman in her sixties with active COVID-19. CDR3 region: CASTKQGSTEAFF. CDR3 nucleotide sequence: TGCGCCAGCACAAAACAGGGGAGCACTGAAGCTTTCTTT.